Each of the 20 T cell receptor delta chains below was sequenced from the same sample in a study of gamma-delta T cells after stem cell transplantation. TCRdb redid the clone calls on the RT-PCR reads with CATT. The sample consists of 13,000 to 15,000 delta-chain clones, 30% to 35% of them appearing once. The sequenced sample consisted of gamma-delta T cells. The origin of the receptors is a human donor. It is not recorded whose cells these are; they may come from a transplant donor.

This clone was found a few times. The chain combines TRDV1 with TRDJ1, with 8 bases fitting TRDD3. CDR1 TSWWSYY and CDR2 QGS come from the germline V gene. V shed 5 bases and J 0 bases; nucleotides not matched to a gene: 17. The CDR3 has 19 residues. As DNA, the CDR3 is TGTGCTCTTGGGCCGCGGGCGGGATACGCTAGATCGTACACCGATAAACTCATCTTT. It translates to CALGPRAGYARSYTDKLIF.

This chain connects TRAV29/DV5 to TRDJ1, with TRDD3 identical over 7 bases. With 1 base clipped from V and 6 bases from J, the junction kept 12 bases outside the gene matches. This CDR3 has 15 amino acids. Per germline, CDR1 NSMFDY and CDR2 ISSIKDK. CDR3 protein: CAASSPPGGSHKLIF. CDR3 DNA: TGTGCAGCAAGCTCCCCCCCCGGGGGATCTCATAAACTCATCTTT.

As for this clone: At the DNA level, this CDR3 is encoded by other sequences in the same sample as well. The rearrangement joins TRDV3 to TRDJ1, with 13 nucleotides matching TRDD3. CDR1 is TVYSNPD, CDR2 GDNSRS, per germline (reference sequence). The CDR3 totals 20 residues. After removal of 5 bases from V and 0 bases from J, the junction contained 21 bases not matched to a gene. This CDR3 is CAHWPSPYWGIRQDTDKLIF. Here the CDR3 DNA reads TGTGCCCACTGGCCTTCCCCTTACTGGGGGATACGTCAGGACACCGATAAACTCATCTTT.

This rearrangement joins TRDV1 to TRDJ1; TRDD3 aligns across 8 bases. The CDR3 spans 18 residues. V was clipped by 3 bases and J by 0 bases; unmatched bases: 12. Germline V lookup: CDR1 TSWWSYY, CDR2 QGS. The CDR3 DNA is TGTGCTCTTGGGGACACACAGTCGTACTGGGGGTACACCGATAAACTCATCTTT. This encodes CALGDTQSYWGYTDKLIF.

As regards this clone: The junction departs from the called germline gene at one end, perhaps through a read error. The chain recombines TRDV1 with TRDJ1; TRDD3 agrees at 9 bases. CDR1 is TSWWSYY and CDR2 is QGS in the germline V gene. The CDR3 consists of 19 residues. CDR3 DNA sequence: TGTGCTATTGGACACGACTTCCTGAGCCCGACTGGGGGAACCGATAAACTCATCTTT. It yields the protein CAIGHDFLSPTGGTDKLIF.

Only a few counts were recorded for this clone. Other nucleotide sequences in the sample specify the same CDR3. The chain has TRDV1 and TRDJ1, with D hard to call. The germline V gene encodes CDR1 TSWWSYY and CDR2 QGS. Deletions cut 0 bases from V and 1 base from J, with 9 bases between. The CDR3 contains 15 residues. CDR3 nucleotide sequence: TGTGCTCTTGGGGAACTAGTCAAAGTCACCGATAAACTCATCTTT. Protein sequence: CALGELVKVTDKLIF.

This clone has just a few counts. V gene TRDV2 combines with J gene TRDJ3, with D hard to call. The CDR3 extends over 18 amino acids. Deletions cut 0 bases from V and 0 bases from J, with 11 bases between. Germline CDR1 and CDR2: GEAIGNYY and EKD. CDR3 residues: CACDTESPSSWDTRQMFF. The CDR3 coding sequence is TGTGCCTGTGACACCGAGAGCCCTAGCTCCTGGGACACCCGACAGATGTTTTTC.

This sequence joins TRDV2 and TRDJ1; maybe TRDD3 (6 bases). CDR3 length equals 19 residues. V lost 3 bases and J lost 2, with 27 bases in between. The germline V gene encodes CDR1 GEAIGNYY and CDR2 EKD. The CDR3 DNA follows: TGTGCCTGTGACCGCTATCCCCACTGGAGGATACAGGGGACCGATAAACTCATCTTT. Translation gives CACDRYPHWRIQGTDKLIF.

The V call is TRDV2, the J call TRDJ3; 11 bases match TRDD3. Germline assignment: CDR1 GEAIGNYY and CDR2 EKD. CDR3 length: 19 residues. Losses at the gene ends were 2 bases for V and 0 bases for J; bases not matched to a gene: 5. The CDR3 is CACDRFTGGYSWDTRQMFF. The CDR3 DNA reads TGTGCCTGTGACAGGTTTACTGGGGGATACTCCTGGGACACCCGACAGATGTTTTTC.

This sequence joins TRDV3 and TRDJ1; 10 nucleotides agree with TRDD3. This CDR3 is built from 14 residues. Per germline, CDR1 TVYSNPD and CDR2 GDNSRS (reference sequence). With V trimmed by 1 base and J by 9 bases, 11 bases remained unmatched. In DNA form, the CDR3 reads TGTGCCTTTATGAGACGTACTGGGGGATTGGAACTCATCTTT. Translation gives CAFMRRTGGLELIF.

A few counts support this clone. The chain joins TRDV1 to TRDJ1; 8 positions agree with TRDD3. Per germline, CDR1 TSWWSYY and CDR2 QGS. There are 25 residues in the CDR3. Trimming took 5 bases from V and 2 from J; bases not matched to a gene: 37. The CDR3 sequence: CALGNAFSPGPTGIRHSVCTDKLIF. The DNA of the CDR3 is TGTGCTCTTGGGAACGCTTTCTCCCCCGGACCTACCGGGATACGTCATTCTGTCTGTACCGATAAACTCATCTTT.

Only a few counts were recorded for this clone. V is TRDV1 and J is TRDJ3; 8 nucleotides agree with TRDD2. Per germline, CDR1 TSWWSYY and CDR2 QGS. V lost 5 bases to trimming and J lost 0 bases; unmatched junction nucleotides: 27. The CDR3 sequence is 25 residues long. The CDR3 sequence is CALGKLPTGSRDIRESSWDTRQMFF. CDR3 coding DNA: TGTGCTCTTGGGAAGCTTCCTACAGGCAGTAGGGATATAAGAGAGAGCTCCTGGGACACCCGACAGATGTTTTTC.

About this clone: At one end the junction does not follow the germline gene, possibly because of a read error. Other DNA sequences from this sample encode an identical CDR3 as well. The chain employs TRDV1 and TRDJ2, with TRDD3 matching over 7 bases. CDR1 and CDR2 (germline): TSWWSYY, QGS. This CDR3 has 21 amino acids. CDR3 bases: TGCGCTCTTGGGGACCCGTACCTACCTTTACTGGGGACCCCAGGGACAGCACAACTCTTCTTT. Its translation: CALGDPYLPLLGTPGTAQLFF.

This clone was seen a handful of times. CDR3 loop: CALGGVFPTFGGGDPTTQLFF. The CDR3, as DNA: TGTGCTCTTGGGGGGGTCTTTCCTACGTTCGGAGGGGGAGATCCAACAACACAACTCTTCTTT. The chain carries TRDV1 and TRDJ2, with D perhaps TRDD2 (7 bases). V lost 4 bases, J lost 9 bases, and 36 bases lay in between. This CDR3 comprises 21 residues. Germline assignment: CDR1 TSWWSYY and CDR2 QGS.

This clone was picked up a small number of times. This sequence joins TRAV29/DV5 and TRDJ1, with TRDD3 matching 10 bases. J lost 2 bases, V lost 2 bases, and 9 bases had no gene match. This CDR3 has 16 residues. CDR1 is NSMFDY, CDR2 ISSIKDK, per germline. The CDR3 DNA reads as TGTGCAGCAAGACTTCCTCTGGGGGATAGGACCGATAAACTCATCTTT. Amino acids: CAARLPLGDRTDKLIF.

This clone was seen more than once but under ten times. The rearrangement joins TRDV2 to TRDJ3, with TRDD3 matching over 12 bases. The germline V gene encodes CDR1 GEAIGNYY and CDR2 EKD. V was clipped by 0 bases and J by 0 bases; unmatched bases: 14. The CDR3 has 23 amino acids. CDR3 region: CACDTGPGGYGTHSSWDTRQMFF. In DNA form, the CDR3 reads TGTGCCTGTGACACCGGCCCTGGGGGATACGGCACTCATAGCTCCTGGGACACCCGACAGATGTTTTTC.

The rearrangement links TRDV1 to TRDJ1; 10 nucleotides agree with TRDD3. The CDR3 runs 17 residues. V lost 1 base, J lost 5 bases, and 10 bases stayed unmatched. The V gene's germline CDR1 is TSWWSYY and CDR2 QGS. The CDR3 nucleotides read TGTGCTCTTGGGGAACCCACTGAATGGGGGATACATGATAAACTCATCTTT. Amino acids: CALGEPTEWGIHDKLIF.

This clone was seen only a few times. The CDR3 is CALGEPLPSCRTGVYTDKLIF. DNA for the CDR3: TGTGCTCTTGGGGAACCCCTTCCTTCCTGCAGAACTGGGGTGTACACCGATAAACTCATCTTT. This rearrangement joins TRDV1 to TRDJ1, with D perhaps assigned TRDD2 or TRDD3 (7 bases each). This CDR3 has 21 residues. V lost 1 base to trimming and J lost 0 bases, with 27 bases between them. Germline loops: CDR1 TSWWSYY, CDR2 QGS.

Worth noting for this clone: Relative to the germline gene, one junction end is altered; a read error may explain this. The J gene is TRDJ3, the V gene TRDV2; TRDD3 aligns across 10 bases. The CDR3 covers 20 residues. The germline gives CDR1 GEAIGNYY, CDR2 EKD. The CDR3, as DNA: TGTGCCTGTGACACGGAAGCTGGGGGATATTGCTCCTGTGACACCCGCCAGATGTTTTTC. This encodes CACDTEAGGYCSCDTRQMFF.

Of note for this clone: One junction end disagrees with the germline gene, perhaps due to a read error. This chain joins TRDV2 and TRDJ1, with 10 bases fitting TRDD3. This CDR3 has 19 amino acids. Germline V lookup: CDR1 GEAIGNYY, CDR2 EKD. The CDR3: CARDTFSYWGIPYTDKLIF. CDR3 nucleotides: TGTGCCCGTGACACCTTCTCCTACTGGGGGATCCCATACACCGATAAACTCATCTTT.